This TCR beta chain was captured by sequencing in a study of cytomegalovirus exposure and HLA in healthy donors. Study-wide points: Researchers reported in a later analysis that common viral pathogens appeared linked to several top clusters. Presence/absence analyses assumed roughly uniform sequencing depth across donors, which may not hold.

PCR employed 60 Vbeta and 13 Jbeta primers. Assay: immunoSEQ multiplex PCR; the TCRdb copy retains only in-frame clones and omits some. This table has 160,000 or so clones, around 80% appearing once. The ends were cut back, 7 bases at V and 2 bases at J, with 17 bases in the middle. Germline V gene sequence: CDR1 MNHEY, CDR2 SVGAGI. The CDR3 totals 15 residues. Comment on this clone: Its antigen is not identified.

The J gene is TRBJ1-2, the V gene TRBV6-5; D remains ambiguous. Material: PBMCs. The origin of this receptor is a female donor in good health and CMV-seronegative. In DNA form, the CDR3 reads TGTGCCAGCACCATGGCCTCACACGGGAACTATGGCTACACCTTC. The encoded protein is CASTMASHGNYGYTF.